Below are 15 T cell receptor beta chains sequenced from a single sample in a study of beta chain features in type 1 diabetes. Regarding the study as a whole: Researchers report that Type 1 diabetes patients had moderately but significantly shorter TCRB CDR3s across all four CD4+ subsets.

Sequenced material consisted of expressed TCRB transcripts (all of the isolated RNA was reverse transcribed). The method was immunoSEQ multiplex PCR; TCRdb's version includes in-frame clones alone and lacks a portion of them. The sample includes 120,000 or so clones, approximately 15% seen only once; the top ten take roughly 2.5%. Their antigens remain unidentified. Sequencing was performed on central memory CD4+ T cells from blood. These receptors originate from a man between 18 and 29 years old with type 1 diabetes.

The gene calls are TRBV21-1 and TRBJ2-3; TRBD2 is the table's D call and was not checked against the DNA. TRBV21-1 is marked as a pseudogene. This CDR3 spans 16 amino acids. The CDR3: CASSGGIAGGQNTQYF. As DNA, the CDR3 is TGTGCCAGCAGCGGGGGTATAGCGGGAGGGCAAAATACGCAGTATTTT.

This clone has just a few counts. The V and J genes are TRBV7-8 and TRBJ2-5; D is possibly TRBD2 (6 bases). Judging by the DNA end, TRBJ2-7 fits better; the J call may be wrong. Germline CDR1 SGHVS, CDR2 FQNEAQ. The CDR3 contains 14 residues. The CDR3 nucleotides read TGTGCCAGCAGCTGGGGGGAGCTTACCCACGAGCAGTACTTC. This encodes CASSWGELTHEQYF.

This chain joins TRBV29-1 and TRBJ2-3, with D possibly being TRBD1 or TRBD2 (5 bases each). Germline-derived CDR1 and CDR2 are SQVTM and ANQGSEA. The CDR3 sequence is 15 residues long. Trimming pared 6 bases from V and 4 bases from J, leaving 20 bases between. The CDR3 here is CSVAGTEQGADTQYF. CDR3 DNA sequence: TGCAGCGTAGCCGGGACCGAGCAGGGAGCAGATACGCAGTATTTT.

There are many counts of this clone. The genes are TRBV7-8 and TRBJ2-4, with TRBD2 as a possible D gene (5 bases). CDR1 SGHVS and CDR2 FQNEAQ come from the germline V gene. V gave up 5 bases and J gave up 0 bases, with 14 bases separating them. The CDR3 spans 16 residues. In nucleotides, the CDR3 is TGTGCCAGCAGCCCACTAGTGACGGAAGCCAAAAACATTCAGTACTTC. It yields the protein CASSPLVTEAKNIQYF. Full variable domain (missing parts from reference TRBV7-8 and TRBJ2-4): GAGVSQSPRYKVAKRGQDVALRCDPISGHVSLFWYQQALGQGPEFLTYFQNEAQLDKSGLPSDRFFAERPEGSVSTLKIQRTQQEDSAVYLCASSPLVTEAKNIQYFGAGTRLSVL.

This clone has ten or more counts. The chain carries TRBV7-2 and TRBJ2-3; D is unresolved. Trimming removed 1 base at V and 4 bases at J, with 6 bases between. This CDR3 spans 13 amino acids. Germline V gene data show CDR1 as SGHTA and CDR2 as FQGNSA. The CDR3 region has the DNA TGTGCCAGCAGCTTAGGGCCAGCAGATACGCAGTATTTT. This encodes CASSLGPADTQYF.

The CDR3 DNA sequence: TGTGCCAGCTCACCACAGGACGAGCAGTACTTC. Its protein is CASSPQDEQYF. This chain joins TRBV18 and TRBJ2-7; no reliable D call. Germline CDR1 and CDR2: KGHSH and LQKENI. V lost 1 base and J lost 5, with 3 bases in between. The CDR3 has 11 residues.

This clone was picked up one time. The chain employs TRBV5-1 and TRBJ2-7; D may be TRBD2 (5 bases). This CDR3 contains 14 residues. V lost 5 bases to trimming and J lost 2 bases, with 14 bases between them. The germline gives CDR1 SGHRS, CDR2 YFSETQ. The CDR3 DNA sequence: TGCGCCAGCAGGCCACGGGAAACTACCTACGAGCAGTACTTC. It specifies CASRPRETTYEQYF.

This clone was counted a few times. The chain links TRBV4-3 to TRBJ1-2; D remains unclear. Trimming took 1 base from V and 2 from J, leaving 8 bases between them. CDR3 size: 14 residues. The V gene's germline CDR1 is LGHNA and CDR2 YSLEER. The CDR3 DNA sequence: TGCGCCAGCAGCCAAGGGATCGGAAACTATGGCTACACCTTC. Its protein is CASSQGIGNYGYTF.

The rearrangement links TRBV4-1 to TRBJ2-7; TRBD2 matches at 10 bases. The CDR3 has 17 amino acids. Germline V gene lookup returns CDR1 MGHRA and CDR2 YSYEKL. V gave up 0 bases and J gave up 2 bases; unmatched junction bases: 7. For the CDR3, the DNA is TGCGCCAGCAGCCAAGAAGTTCCTAGCGGGAGCCCCTACGAGCAGTACTTC. This translates into CASSQEVPSGSPYEQYF.

This clone occurred a few times. This CDR3 is CASNPPPGQEGGYTF. DNA for the CDR3: TGTGCCAGCAATCCCCCACCGGGACAGGAAGGGGGCTACACCTTC. The chain joins TRBV28 to TRBJ1-2; 8 positions match TRBD1. J lost 8 bases, V lost 7 bases, and 15 bases had no gene match. This CDR3 spans 15 amino acids. Per germline, CDR1 MDHEN and CDR2 SYDVKM.

The V and J genes are TRBV13 and TRBJ2-7, with D uncertain. Trimming removed 5 bases at V and 2 bases at J, with 13 bases between. CDR1 and CDR2 from the germline V gene are PRHDT and FYEKMQ (reference sequence). The CDR3 is 14 amino acids. CDR3 sequence reads: CASSKERRPYEQYF. The CDR3, as DNA: TGTGCCAGCAGCAAAGAGCGCAGGCCCTACGAGCAGTACTTC.

This clone was seen more than once but under ten times. This chain joins TRBV7-2 and TRBJ2-5, with 10 nucleotides matching TRBD2. Germline CDR1 is SGHTA and CDR2 is FQGNSA. The CDR3 is 15 residues long. Germline trimming cut 5 bases from V and 5 bases from J; bases unmatched to any gene: 8. The CDR3 here is CASSLSGGRWETQYF. The DNA of the CDR3 is TGTGCCAGCAGCCTTAGCGGGGGGAGATGGGAGACCCAGTACTTC.

The CDR3 loop reads CAWSGGGTEAFF. The CDR3 nucleotides are TGTGCCTGGTCCGGAGGCGGCACTGAAGCTTTCTTT. This chain joins TRBV30 and TRBJ1-1; D gene ambiguous. With 5 bases removed from V and 4 bases from J, the gap between germline ends came to 11 bases. The CDR3 loop spans 12 amino acids. Germline V gives CDR1 GTSNPN, CDR2 SVGIG (reference sequence).

The V call is TRBV2, the J call TRBJ2-1, with D hard to call. Trimming took off 4 bases at V and 4 bases at J, with 5 bases between the two ends. From germline, CDR1 is SNHLY and CDR2 FYNNEI. The CDR3 loop spans 12 amino acids. CDR3 amino acids: CASSGVYNEQFF. CDR3 sequence (DNA): TGTGCCAGCAGTGGAGTTTACAATGAGCAGTTCTTC. The full variable domain, in which reference TRBV2 and TRBJ2-1 provide the parts outside the CDR3, is EPEVTQTPSHQVTQMGQEVILRCVPISNHLYFYWYRQILGQKVEFLVSFYNNEISEKSEIFDDQFSVERPDGSNFTLKIRSTKLEDSAMYFCASSGVYNEQFFGPGTRLTVL.

The rearrangement links TRBV30 to TRBJ1-2, with 7 positions matching TRBD1. Germline CDR1 reads GTSNPN; CDR2 reads SVGIG (reference sequence). CDR3 length: 13 amino acids. Trimming at V came to 3 bases and at J to 2 bases, leaving 3 bases not matched to a gene. The CDR3 sequence: CAWRTTGNYGYTF. CDR3 nucleotides: TGTGCCTGGAGGACGACAGGGAACTATGGCTACACCTTC.